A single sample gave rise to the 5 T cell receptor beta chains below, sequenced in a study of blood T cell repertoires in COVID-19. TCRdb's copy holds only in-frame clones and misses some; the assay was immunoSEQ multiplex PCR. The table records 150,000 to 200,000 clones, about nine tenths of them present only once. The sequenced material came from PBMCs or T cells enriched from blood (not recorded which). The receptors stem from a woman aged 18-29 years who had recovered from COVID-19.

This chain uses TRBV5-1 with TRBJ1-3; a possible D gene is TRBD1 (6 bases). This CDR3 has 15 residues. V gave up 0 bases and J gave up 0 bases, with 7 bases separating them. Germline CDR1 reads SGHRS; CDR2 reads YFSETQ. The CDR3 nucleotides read TGCGCCAGCAGCTTGGGAGGGGGCTCTGGAAACACCATATATTTT. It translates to CASSLGGGSGNTIYF.

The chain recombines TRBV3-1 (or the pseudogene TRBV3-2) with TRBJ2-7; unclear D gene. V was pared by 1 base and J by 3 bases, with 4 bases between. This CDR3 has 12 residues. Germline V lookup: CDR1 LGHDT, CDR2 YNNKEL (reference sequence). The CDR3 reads CASSQGGYEQYF. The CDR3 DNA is TGTGCCAGCAGCCAAGGAGGCTACGAGCAGTACTTC.

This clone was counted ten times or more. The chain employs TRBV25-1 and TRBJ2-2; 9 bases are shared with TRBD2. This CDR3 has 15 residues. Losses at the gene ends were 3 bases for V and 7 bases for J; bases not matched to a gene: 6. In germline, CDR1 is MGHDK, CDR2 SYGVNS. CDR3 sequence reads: CASSDIQRGDGELFF. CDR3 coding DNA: TGTGCCAGCAGTGATATCCAGCGGGGGGACGGGGAGCTGTTTTTT.

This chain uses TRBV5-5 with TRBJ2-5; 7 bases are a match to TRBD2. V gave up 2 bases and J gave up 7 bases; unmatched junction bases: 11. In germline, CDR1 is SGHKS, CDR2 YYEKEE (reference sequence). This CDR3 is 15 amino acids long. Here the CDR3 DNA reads TGTGCCAGCAGCTTTCGGCTAGCGGACGGAGTGACCCAGTACTTC. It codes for CASSFRLADGVTQYF.

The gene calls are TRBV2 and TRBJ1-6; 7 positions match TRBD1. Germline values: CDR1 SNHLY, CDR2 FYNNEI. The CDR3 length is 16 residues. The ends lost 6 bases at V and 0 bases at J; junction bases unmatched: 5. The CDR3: CASRTGPPSYNSPLHF. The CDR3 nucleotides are TGTGCCAGCAGGACAGGGCCTCCCTCCTATAATTCACCCCTCCACTTT.